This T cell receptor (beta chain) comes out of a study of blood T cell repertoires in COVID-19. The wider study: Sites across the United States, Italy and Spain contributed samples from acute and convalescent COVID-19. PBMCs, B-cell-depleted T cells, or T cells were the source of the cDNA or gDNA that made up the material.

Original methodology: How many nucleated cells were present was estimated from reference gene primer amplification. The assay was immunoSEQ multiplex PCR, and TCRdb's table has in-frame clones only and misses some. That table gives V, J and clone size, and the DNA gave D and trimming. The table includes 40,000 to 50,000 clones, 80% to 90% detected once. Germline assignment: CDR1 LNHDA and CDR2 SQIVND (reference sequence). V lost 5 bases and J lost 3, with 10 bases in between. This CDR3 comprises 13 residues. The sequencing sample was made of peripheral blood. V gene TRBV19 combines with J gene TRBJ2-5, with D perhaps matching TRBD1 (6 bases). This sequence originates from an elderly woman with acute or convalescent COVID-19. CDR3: CASSSGDEETQYF. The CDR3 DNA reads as TGTGCCAGTAGTTCAGGGGACGAAGAGACCCAGTACTTC.